The rows below give T cell receptor beta chains drawn from one sample of a study of blood T cell repertoires in COVID-19. Method: immunoSEQ multiplex PCR; TCRdb's copy keeps in-frame clones and lacks some. The sample includes 260,000 or so clones, around 81% of them seen just once. The sequenced sample was peripheral blood. The receptors come from a woman older than 75 with COVID-19, enrolled during active disease. The CDR3 runs from the conserved cysteine through the conserved F or W. A D gene is named only where the DNA matches it firmly. The listing skips clone size in some rows; elsewhere it reads once, few, many or a size class.

D: .
V: TRBV30
J: TRBJ1-2
size: .
CDR3: CAWGQMNYGYTF
DNA: TGTGCCTGGGGACAGATGAACTATGGCTACACCTTC

D: TRBD1
V: TRBV6-5
J: TRBJ1-5
size: .
CDR3: CAVREQGSQNQPQHF
DNA: TGTGCCGTTCGGGAACAGGGGTCGCAGAATCAGCCCCAGCATTTT

D: .
V: TRBV19
J: TRBJ1-2
size: few
CDR3: CASSIRRTSNNYGYTF
DNA: TGTGCCAGTAGTATAAGGAGAACCTCCAATAACTATGGCTACACCTTC

D: TRBD2
V: TRBV6-5
J: TRBJ2-5
size: .
CDR3: CACQNTGTSYETQYF
DNA: TGTGCCTGCCAGAACACCGGGACTAGCTATGAGACCCAGTACTTC

D: TRBD1
V: TRBV6-5
J: TRBJ1-5
size: .
CDR3: CASSWGQGDNQPQHF
DNA: TGTGCCAGCAGCTGGGGACAGGGGGACAATCAGCCCCAGCATTTT

D: .
V: TRBV7-2
J: TRBJ2-7
size: .
CDR3: CASSFGLSYEQYF
DNA: TGTGCCAGCAGCTTCGGACTCTCCTACGAGCAGTACTTC

D: .
V: TRBV7-3
J: TRBJ1-6
size: .
CDR3: CASSLDSANSPLHF
DNA: TGTGCCAGCAGCTTAGACAGTGCTAATTCACCCCTCCACTTT

D: .
V: TRBV2
J: TRBJ2-7
size: .
CDR3: CASSDQGTNEQYF
DNA: TGTGCCAGCAGTGACCAGGGAACGAACGAGCAGTACTTC

D: TRBD1
V: TRBV29-1
J: TRBJ2-5
size: .
CDR3: CSVEHSKRTGDQETQYF
DNA: TGCAGCGTTGAACATTCAAAAAGGACAGGGGACCAAGAGACCCAGTACTTC

D: .
V: TRBV6-5
J: TRBJ1-2
size: .
CDR3: CASSSDNNYGYTF
DNA: TGTGCCAGCAGTTCCGACAACAACTATGGCTACACCTTC

D: .
V: TRBV19
J: TRBJ1-2
size: .
CDR3: CASSPDVSNSYGYTF
DNA: TGTGCCAGTAGTCCCGATGTCTCAAACTCCTATGGCTACACCTTC

D: .
V: TRBV18
J: TRBJ1-4
size: .
CDR3: CASSPGTGNNEKLFF
DNA: TGTGCCAGCTCGCCGGGAACAGGGAATAATGAAAAACTGTTTTTT

D: .
V: TRBV7-9
J: TRBJ1-3
size: .
CDR3: CASIQGYGNTIYF
DNA: TGTGCCAGCATACAGGGTTACGGAAACACCATATATTTT

D: TRBD2
V: TRBV7-2
J: TRBJ2-5
size: .
CDR3: CASSSGLAKETQYF
DNA: TGTGCCAGCAGCTCGGGACTAGCTAAAGAGACCCAGTACTTC

D: TRBD1
V: TRBV5-1
J: TRBJ1-1
size: few
CDR3: CASSSGTGGTEAFF
DNA: TGCGCCAGCAGCTCCGGGACAGGGGGGACCGAAGCTTTCTTT

D: TRBD1
V: TRBV5-1
J: TRBJ1-6
size: .
CDR3: CASSLEGGTRQPLHF
DNA: TGCGCCAGCAGCTTGGAAGGGGGCACCCGTCAGCCCCTCCACTTT

D: TRBD2
V: TRBV5-1
J: TRBJ2-1
size: few
CDR3: CASKTSGPYNEQFF
DNA: TGCGCCAGCAAAACTAGCGGCCCTTACAATGAGCAGTTCTTC

D: .
V: TRBV6-2/TRBV6-3
J: TRBJ2-1
size: .
CDR3: CASSPGGPSYNEQFF
DNA: TGTGCCAGCAGCCCCGGGGGGCCTTCCTACAATGAGCAGTTCTTC

D: TRBD1
V: TRBV4-2
J: TRBJ2-3
size: .
CDR3: CASSQDRQGARAIRTDTQYF
DNA: TGTGCCAGCAGCCAAGACCGGCAGGGGGCGAGGGCAATAAGGACAGATACGCAGTATTTT

D: .
V: TRBV7-9
J: TRBJ1-1
size: .
CDR3: CASRSGVMNTEAFF
DNA: TGTGCCAGCAGGTCAGGGGTCATGAACACTGAAGCTTTCTTT

D: TRBD2
V: TRBV18
J: TRBJ2-5
size: .
CDR3: CASSRGLAGVETQYF
DNA: TGTGCCAGCTCACGAGGACTAGCGGGAGTAGAGACCCAGTACTTC

D: TRBD2
V: TRBV5-1
J: TRBJ2-7
size: .
CDR3: CASSPGIAGGLWYF
DNA: TGCGCCAGCAGCCCGGGGATAGCGGGGGGCCTGTGGTACTTC

D: .
V: TRBV7-2
J: TRBJ2-7
size: .
CDR3: CASSSPDYRGAEQYF
DNA: TGTGCCAGCAGCTCCCCGGACTATCGGGGGGCCGAGCAGTACTTC

D: TRBD1
V: TRBV30
J: TRBJ1-4
size: .
CDR3: CAWIDRGQKKLFF
DNA: TGTGCCTGGATTGACCGGGGACAGAAAAAACTGTTTTTT

D: .
V: TRBV2
J: TRBJ1-4
size: .
CDR3: CASSEGAGEKLFF
DNA: TGTGCCAGCAGTGAAGGGGCGGGTGAAAAACTGTTTTTT

D: .
V: TRBV18
J: TRBJ1-3
size: .
CDR3: CASSPPTGHSGNTIYF
DNA: TGTGCCAGCTCACCACCGACGGGACACTCTGGAAACACCATATATTTT

D: TRBD2
V: TRBV4-3
J: TRBJ2-2
size: .
CDR3: CASSPGLAATGELFF
DNA: TGCGCCAGCAGCCCGGGACTAGCGGCAACCGGGGAGCTGTTTTTT

D: .
V: TRBV4-2
J: TRBJ2-1
size: .
CDR3: CASSPRTASLGNEQFF
DNA: TGTGCCAGCAGCCCCCGGACAGCGAGCTTGGGGAATGAGCAGTTCTTC

D: TRBD1
V: TRBV12-3/TRBV12-4
J: TRBJ1-6
size: .
CDR3: CASSLGTGFPIHF
DNA: TGTGCCAGCAGTTTAGGGACAGGATTCCCCATCCACTTT

D: TRBD1
V: TRBV12-5
J: TRBJ1-1
size: .
CDR3: CASGPGTGEEAFF
DNA: TGTGCTAGTGGTCCGGGGACAGGAGAAGAAGCTTTCTTT

D: .
V: TRBV7-2
J: TRBJ2-7
size: few
CDR3: CASSSPGQSQEQYF
DNA: TGTGCCAGCAGCTCACCGGGACAATCCCAGGAGCAGTACTTC

D: .
V: TRBV11-2
J: TRBJ1-3
size: .
CDR3: CASSSSFSGNTIYF
DNA: TGTGCCAGCAGCTCGAGCTTCTCTGGAAACACCATATATTTT

D: .
V: TRBV12-3/TRBV12-4
J: TRBJ1-3
size: .
CDR3: CASSFSSGNTIYF
DNA: TGTGCCAGCAGTTTCTCCTCGGGAAACACCATATATTTT

D: .
V: TRBV3-1/TRBV3-2
J: TRBJ1-3
size: .
CDR3: CASSLGEASGNTIYF
DNA: TGTGCCAGCAGCCTCGGGGAGGCCTCTGGAAACACCATATATTTT

D: .
V: TRBV5-6
J: TRBJ1-4
size: .
CDR3: CASSFLGEGEKLFF
DNA: TGTGCCAGCAGCTTCCTTGGAGAAGGTGAAAAACTGTTTTTT

D: .
V: TRBV5-1
J: TRBJ1-6
size: .
CDR3: CASSRTDADNSPLHF
DNA: TGCGCCAGCAGCAGGACAGATGCCGATAATTCACCCCTCCACTTT

D: TRBD2
V: TRBV7-2
J: TRBJ2-7
size: few
CDR3: CASRETSGSLYEQYF
DNA: TGTGCCAGCAGGGAGACTAGCGGGAGTCTCTACGAGCAGTACTTC

D: TRBD2
V: TRBV6-6
J: TRBJ2-2
size: .
CDR3: CASITGGTGELFF
DNA: TGTGCCAGCATCACGGGGGGAACCGGGGAGCTGTTTTTT

D: .
V: TRBV7-9
J: TRBJ1-2
size: .
CDR3: CASSFREASPYGYTF
DNA: TGTGCCAGCAGCTTCCGGGAGGCCTCTCCCTATGGCTACACCTTC

D: TRBD2
V: TRBV7-2
J: TRBJ2-5
size: .
CDR3: CASSLGRTSLGTQYF
DNA: TGTGCCAGCAGCTTAGGAAGGACTAGCTTGGGGACCCAGTACTTC

D: .
V: TRBV7-3
J: TRBJ1-1
size: .
CDR3: CASSDQSNTEAFF
DNA: TGTGCCAGCAGCGATCAGTCGAACACTGAAGCTTTCTTT

D: TRBD1
V: TRBV9
J: TRBJ1-6
size: .
CDR3: CASSVTGTGSSPLHF
DNA: TGTGCCAGCAGCGTGACGGGGACAGGGAGTTCACCCCTCCACTTT

D: .
V: TRBV3-1/TRBV3-2
J: TRBJ1-2
size: .
CDR3: CASSRQPGEYGYTF
DNA: TGTGCCAGCAGCCGACAGCCGGGCGAATATGGCTACACCTTC

D: TRBD1
V: TRBV2
J: TRBJ2-1
size: .
CDR3: CASSSGTGRGEQFF
DNA: TGTGCCAGCAGTTCCGGGACAGGACGTGGTGAGCAGTTCTTC

D: TRBD1
V: TRBV7-9
J: TRBJ1-2
size: .
CDR3: CASSDPGQGMTGYTF
DNA: TGTGCCAGCAGCGACCCGGGACAGGGCATGACTGGCTACACCTTC

D: TRBD1
V: TRBV10-3
J: TRBJ1-1
size: .
CDR3: CAISESGQVNTEAFF
DNA: TGTGCCATCAGTGAGTCGGGACAGGTGAACACTGAAGCTTTCTTT

D: TRBD1
V: TRBV5-4
J: TRBJ2-2
size: .
CDR3: CASTLTGGAAGELFF
DNA: TGTGCCAGCACCTTGACAGGGGGCGCCGCCGGGGAGCTGTTTTTT

D: .
V: TRBV6-5
J: TRBJ2-7
size: .
CDR3: CASRLVGQGGHEQYF
DNA: TGTGCCAGCCGCCTAGTCGGTCAGGGGGGCCACGAGCAGTACTTC

D: .
V: TRBV12-5
J: TRBJ1-5
size: .
CDR3: CASGSSGKEQPQHF
DNA: TGTGCTAGTGGTTCGTCAGGGAAGGAACAGCCCCAGCATTTT

D: .
V: TRBV19
J: TRBJ1-5
size: .
CDR3: CAKRQRQSAPAF
DNA: TGTGCCAAAAGACAGAGGCAATCAGCCCCAGCATTT

D: .
V: TRBV5-6
J: TRBJ2-7
size: .
CDR3: CASSVVTGSSYEQYF
DNA: TGTGCCAGCAGCGTAGTGACGGGGAGCTCCTACGAGCAGTACTTC

D: .
V: TRBV5-5
J: TRBJ2-2
size: few
CDR3: CASSLGTRQNTGELFF
DNA: TGTGCCAGCAGCCTCGGCACCAGACAGAACACCGGGGAGCTGTTTTTT

D: .
V: TRBV12-3/TRBV12-4
J: TRBJ2-4
size: .
CDR3: CASSLLVENIQYF
DNA: TGTGCCAGCAGTTTATTAGTCGAAAACATTCAGTACTTC

D: .
V: TRBV3-1/TRBV3-2
J: TRBJ1-1
size: .
CDR3: CASSQDRGVVGTEAFF
DNA: TGTGCCAGCAGCCAAGATCGCGGGGTTGTTGGAACTGAAGCTTTCTTT

D: .
V: TRBV27
J: TRBJ1-2
size: .
CDR3: CASSFVGLNYGYTF
DNA: TGTGCCAGCAGTTTCGTAGGACTTAACTATGGCTACACCTTC

D: TRBD1
V: TRBV5-1
J: TRBJ2-7
size: .
CDR3: CASSEGGTGVTYEQYF
DNA: TGCGCCAGCAGCGAGGGAGGGACAGGGGTTACCTACGAGCAGTACTTC

D: TRBD1
V: TRBV6-5
J: TRBJ2-7
size: .
CDR3: CASRSPGQATYEQYF
DNA: TGTGCCAGCAGATCGCCGGGACAGGCTACCTACGAGCAGTACTTC

D: TRBD2
V: TRBV29-1
J: TRBJ2-5
size: once
CDR3: CSVAGGETQYF
DNA: TGCAGCGTTGCGGGAGGAGAGACCCAGTACTTC